This TCR beta chain was identified in a study of shared clonotypes between healthy human individuals. The study, taken as a whole, reports: Among donors, sharing of clonotypes was expected to be affected by sequencing depth.

TCRdb's table, derived via immunoSEQ multiplex PCR, lists solely in-frame clones and lacks some. This table holds about 2 million clones, approximately 95% found once. Trimming shortened V by 0 bases and J by 8 bases, and 12 bases separated the two germline ends. CDR3 size: 14 residues. Germline loops: CDR1 SGHRS, CDR2 YFSETQ. Notes on this clone: Its specificity is not known.

Donors were healthy HIV-negative adults without recently reported acute infections or vaccinations. Sequencing was performed on naive CD4+ T cells sorted from blood. Subset defined: CD45RA+ positively selected. The chain recombines TRBV5-1 with TRBJ2-1; D remains unclear. The sequence was obtained from a man aged 18 to 30 in good health. CDR3 DNA sequence: TGCGCCAGCAGCTTGGGGAGAGCTTGGGATGAGCAGTTCTTC. Protein: CASSLGRAWDEQFF.